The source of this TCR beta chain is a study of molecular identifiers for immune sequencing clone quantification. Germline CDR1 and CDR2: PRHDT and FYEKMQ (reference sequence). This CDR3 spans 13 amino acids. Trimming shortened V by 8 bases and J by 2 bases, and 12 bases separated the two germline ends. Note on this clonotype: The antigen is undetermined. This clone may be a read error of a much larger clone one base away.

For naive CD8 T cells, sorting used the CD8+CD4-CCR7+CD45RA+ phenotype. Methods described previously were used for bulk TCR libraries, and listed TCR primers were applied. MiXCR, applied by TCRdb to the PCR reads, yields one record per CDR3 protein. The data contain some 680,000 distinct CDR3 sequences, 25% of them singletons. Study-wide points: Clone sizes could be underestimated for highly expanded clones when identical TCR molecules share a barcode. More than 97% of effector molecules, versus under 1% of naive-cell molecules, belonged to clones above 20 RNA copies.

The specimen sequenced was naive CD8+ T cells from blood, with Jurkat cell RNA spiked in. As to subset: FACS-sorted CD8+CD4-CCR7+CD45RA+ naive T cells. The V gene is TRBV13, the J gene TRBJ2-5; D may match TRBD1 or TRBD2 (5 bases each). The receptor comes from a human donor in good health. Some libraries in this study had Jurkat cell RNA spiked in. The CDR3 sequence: CASGGQPQETQYF. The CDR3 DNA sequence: TGTGCCAGCGGGGGTCAGCCTCAAGAGACCCAGTACTTC.